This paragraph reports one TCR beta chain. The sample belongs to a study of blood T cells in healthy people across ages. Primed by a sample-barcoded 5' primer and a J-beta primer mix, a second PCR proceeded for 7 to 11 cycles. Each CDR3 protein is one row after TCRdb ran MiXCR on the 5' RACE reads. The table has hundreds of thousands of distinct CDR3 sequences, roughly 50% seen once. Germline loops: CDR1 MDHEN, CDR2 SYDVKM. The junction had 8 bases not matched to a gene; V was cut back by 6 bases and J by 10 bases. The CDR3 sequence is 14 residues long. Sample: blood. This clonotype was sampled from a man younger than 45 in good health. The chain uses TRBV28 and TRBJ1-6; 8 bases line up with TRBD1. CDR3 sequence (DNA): TGTGCCAGCAGGTCCGGGACAGGAAGATCACCCCTCCACTTT. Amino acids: CASRSGTGRSPLHF.